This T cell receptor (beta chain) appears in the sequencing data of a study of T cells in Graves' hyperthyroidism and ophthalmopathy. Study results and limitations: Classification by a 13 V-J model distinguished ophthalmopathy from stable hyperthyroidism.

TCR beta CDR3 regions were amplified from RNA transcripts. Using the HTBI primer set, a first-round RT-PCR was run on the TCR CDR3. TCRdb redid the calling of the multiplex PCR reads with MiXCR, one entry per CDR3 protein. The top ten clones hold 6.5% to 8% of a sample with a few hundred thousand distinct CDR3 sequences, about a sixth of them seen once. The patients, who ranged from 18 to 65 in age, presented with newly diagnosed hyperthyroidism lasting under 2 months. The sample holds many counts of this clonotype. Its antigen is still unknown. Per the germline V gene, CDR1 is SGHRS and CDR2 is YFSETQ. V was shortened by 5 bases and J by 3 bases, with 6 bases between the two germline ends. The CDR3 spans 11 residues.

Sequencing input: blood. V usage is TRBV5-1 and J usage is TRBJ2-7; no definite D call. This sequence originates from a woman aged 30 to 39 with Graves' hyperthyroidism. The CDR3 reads CASSQNYEQYF. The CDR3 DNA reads TGCGCCAGCAGTCAGAACTACGAGCAGTACTTC.